The text below deals with one T cell receptor (beta chain). The data stem from a study of technical replicates of blood from a handful of donors. The CDR3 loop spans 18 amino acids. Germline CDR1 is SGHRS and CDR2 is YFSETQ. Trimming cost V 0 bases and J 0 bases; bases outside gene matches: 9. Clones were read by immunoSEQ multiplex PCR, and TCRdb kept only the in-frame ones, dropping some. The sample yields roughly 56,000 clones, 90% to 95% seen once. The gene calls are TRBV5-1 and TRBJ2-3; 8 nucleotides match TRBD2. The TCR sequence derives from a human donor in good health. Some clones in this sample may be carry-over from other donors' samples. Sequencing was performed on PBMCs. CDR3 loop: CASSLGTQSGGSTDTQYF. The CDR3, as DNA: TGCGCCAGCAGCTTGGGTACTCAAAGCGGGGGAAGCACAGATACGCAGTATTTT.